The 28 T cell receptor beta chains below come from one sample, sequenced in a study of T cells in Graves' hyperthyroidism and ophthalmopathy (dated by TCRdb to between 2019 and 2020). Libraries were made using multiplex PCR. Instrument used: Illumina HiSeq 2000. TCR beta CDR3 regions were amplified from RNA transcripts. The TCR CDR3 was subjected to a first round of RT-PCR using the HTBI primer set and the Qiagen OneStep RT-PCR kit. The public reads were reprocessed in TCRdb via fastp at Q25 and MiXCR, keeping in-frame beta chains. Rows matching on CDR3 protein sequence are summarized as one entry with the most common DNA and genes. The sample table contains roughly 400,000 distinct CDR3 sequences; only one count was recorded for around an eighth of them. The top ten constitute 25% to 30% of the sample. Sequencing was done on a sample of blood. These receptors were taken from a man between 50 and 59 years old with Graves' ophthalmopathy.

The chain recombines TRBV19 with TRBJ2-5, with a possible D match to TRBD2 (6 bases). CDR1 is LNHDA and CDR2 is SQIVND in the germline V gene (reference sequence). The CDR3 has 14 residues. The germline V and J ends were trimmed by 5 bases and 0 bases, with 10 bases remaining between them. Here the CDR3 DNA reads TGTGCCAGTAGTTGGAGGGACTACCAAGAGACCCAGTACTTC. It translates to CASSWRDYQETQYF.

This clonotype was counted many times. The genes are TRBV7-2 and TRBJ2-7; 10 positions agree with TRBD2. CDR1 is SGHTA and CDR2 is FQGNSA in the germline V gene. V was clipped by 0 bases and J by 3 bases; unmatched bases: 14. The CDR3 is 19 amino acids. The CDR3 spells CASSLAAGGLAGDLYEQYF. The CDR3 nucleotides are TGTGCCAGCAGCTTAGCGGCGGGGGGGCTAGCGGGAGATCTCTACGAGCAGTACTTC.

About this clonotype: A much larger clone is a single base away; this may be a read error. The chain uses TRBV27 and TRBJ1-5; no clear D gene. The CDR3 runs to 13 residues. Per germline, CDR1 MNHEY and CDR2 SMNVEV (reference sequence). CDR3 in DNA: TGTGCCGGCAGTTTGGAGAACTTTTCTCCCCAGCATTTT. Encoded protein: CAGSLENFSPQHF.

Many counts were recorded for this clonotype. As DNA, the CDR3 is TGTGCCAGCAGCCAAGATCCTAGCGACCGGCAAGAGACCCAGTACTTC. Translation: CASSQDPSDRQETQYF. J is TRBJ2-5 and V is TRBV3-1; tentatively, D is TRBD2 (6 bases). The V end lost 0 bases, the J end lost 2 bases, and 13 bases lay between the germline ends. The V gene's germline CDR1 is LGHDT and CDR2 YNNKEL (reference sequence). CDR3 length: 16 amino acids.

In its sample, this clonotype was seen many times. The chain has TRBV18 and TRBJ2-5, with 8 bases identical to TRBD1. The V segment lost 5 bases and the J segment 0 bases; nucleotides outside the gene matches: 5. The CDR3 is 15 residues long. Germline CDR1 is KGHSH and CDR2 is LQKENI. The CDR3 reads CASSDDRGNQETQYF. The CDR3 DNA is TGTGCCAGCTCAGATGACAGGGGTAACCAAGAGACCCAGTACTTC. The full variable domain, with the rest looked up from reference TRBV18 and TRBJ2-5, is NAGVMQNPRHLVRRRGQEARLRCSPMKGHSHVYWYRQLPEEGLKFMVYLQKENIIDESGMPKERFSAEFPKEGPSILRIQQVVRGDSAAYFCASSDDRGNQETQYFGPGTRLLVL.

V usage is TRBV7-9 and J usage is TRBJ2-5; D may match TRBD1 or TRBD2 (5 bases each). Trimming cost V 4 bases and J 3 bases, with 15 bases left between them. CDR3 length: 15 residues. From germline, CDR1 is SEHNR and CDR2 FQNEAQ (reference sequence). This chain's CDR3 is CASSSNSAGKETQYF. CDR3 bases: TGTGCCAGCAGCTCAAATAGCGCAGGGAAAGAGACCCAGTACTTC.

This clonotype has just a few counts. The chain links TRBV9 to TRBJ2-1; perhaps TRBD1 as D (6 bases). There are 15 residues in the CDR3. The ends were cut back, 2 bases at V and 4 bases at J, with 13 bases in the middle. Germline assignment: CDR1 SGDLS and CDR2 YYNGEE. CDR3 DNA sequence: TGTGCCAGCAGCGTCCGGGACAAGGGGTACAATGAGCAGTTCTTC. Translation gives CASSVRDKGYNEQFF.

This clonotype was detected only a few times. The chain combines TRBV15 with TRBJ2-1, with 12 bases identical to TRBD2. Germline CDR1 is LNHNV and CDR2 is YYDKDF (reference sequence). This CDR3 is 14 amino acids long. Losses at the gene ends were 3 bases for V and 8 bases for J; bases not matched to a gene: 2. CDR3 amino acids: CATSRLAGGDEQFF. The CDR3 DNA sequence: TGTGCCACCAGCAGGCTAGCGGGAGGGGATGAGCAGTTCTTC.

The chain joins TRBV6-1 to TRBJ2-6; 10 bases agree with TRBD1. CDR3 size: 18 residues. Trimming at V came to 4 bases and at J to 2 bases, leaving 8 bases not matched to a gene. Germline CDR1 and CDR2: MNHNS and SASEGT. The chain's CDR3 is CASSGGQGRQTGANVLTF. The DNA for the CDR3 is TGTGCCAGCAGTGGGGGACAGGGGCGTCAGACTGGGGCCAACGTCCTGACTTTC.

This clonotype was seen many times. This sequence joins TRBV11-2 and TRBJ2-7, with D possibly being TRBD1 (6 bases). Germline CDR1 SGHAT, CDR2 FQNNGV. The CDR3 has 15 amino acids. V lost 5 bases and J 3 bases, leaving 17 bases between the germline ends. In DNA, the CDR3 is TGTGCCAGCAGCACAGGTGTGGACAGCCACTACGAGCAGTACTTC. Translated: CASSTGVDSHYEQYF.

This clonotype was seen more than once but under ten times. As DNA, the CDR3 is TGTGCCAGCAGCCTGGACAGATTTAACTATGGCTACACCTTC. Residues: CASSLDRFNYGYTF. The chain recombines TRBV6-1 with TRBJ1-2; the D gene is possibly TRBD1 (6 bases). V lost 6 bases, J lost 1 base, and 12 bases lay in between. This CDR3 is built from 14 residues. Germline CDR1 and CDR2: MNHNS and SASEGT.

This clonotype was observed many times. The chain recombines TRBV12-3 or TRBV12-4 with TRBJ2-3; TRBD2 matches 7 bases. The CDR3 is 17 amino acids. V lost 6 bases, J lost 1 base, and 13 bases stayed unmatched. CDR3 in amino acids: CASSVPSGGPGTDTQYF. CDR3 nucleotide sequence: TGTGCCAGCAGCGTCCCTAGCGGAGGGCCCGGCACAGATACGCAGTATTTT.

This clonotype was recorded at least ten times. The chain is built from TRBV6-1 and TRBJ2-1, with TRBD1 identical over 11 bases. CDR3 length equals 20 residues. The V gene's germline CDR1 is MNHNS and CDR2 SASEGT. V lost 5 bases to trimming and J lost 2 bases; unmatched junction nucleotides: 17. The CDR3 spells CASSSHTGTGGMGTYNEQFF. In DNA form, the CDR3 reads TGTGCCAGCAGTTCTCATACCGGGACAGGGGGAATGGGCACCTACAATGAGCAGTTCTTC.

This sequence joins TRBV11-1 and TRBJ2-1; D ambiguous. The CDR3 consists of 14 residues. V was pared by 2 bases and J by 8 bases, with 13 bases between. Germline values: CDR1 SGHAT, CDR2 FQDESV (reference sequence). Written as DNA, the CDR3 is TGTGCCAGCAGCTTACGAACCCCGTTCGATGAGCAGTTCTTC. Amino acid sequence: CASSLRTPFDEQFF. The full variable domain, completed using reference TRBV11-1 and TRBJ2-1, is EAEVAQSPRYKITEKSQAVAFWCDPISGHATLYWYRQILGQGPELLVQFQDESVVDDSQLPKDRFSAERLKGVDSTLKIQPAELGDSAMYLCASSLRTPFDEQFFGPGTRLTVL.

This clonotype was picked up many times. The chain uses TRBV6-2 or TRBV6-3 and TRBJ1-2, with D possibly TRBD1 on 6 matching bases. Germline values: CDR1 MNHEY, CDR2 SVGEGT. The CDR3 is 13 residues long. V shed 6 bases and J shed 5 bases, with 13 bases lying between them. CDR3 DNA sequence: TGTGCCAGCAGATCCGGGACATCTTATGGCTACACCTTC. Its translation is CASRSGTSYGYTF.

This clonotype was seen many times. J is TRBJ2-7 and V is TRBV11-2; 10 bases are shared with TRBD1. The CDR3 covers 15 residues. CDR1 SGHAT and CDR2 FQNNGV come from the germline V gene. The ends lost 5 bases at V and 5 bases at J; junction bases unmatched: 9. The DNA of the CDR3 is TGTGCCAGCAGCCGGGCCGGGACAGGGGTCAACGAGCAGTACTTC. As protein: CASSRAGTGVNEQYF. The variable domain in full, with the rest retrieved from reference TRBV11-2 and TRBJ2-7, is EAGVAQSPRYKIIEKRQSVAFWCNPISGHATLYWYQQILGQGPKLLIQFQNNGVVDDSQLPKDRFSAERLKGVDSTLKIQPAKLEDSAVYLCASSRAGTGVNEQYFGPGTRLTVT.

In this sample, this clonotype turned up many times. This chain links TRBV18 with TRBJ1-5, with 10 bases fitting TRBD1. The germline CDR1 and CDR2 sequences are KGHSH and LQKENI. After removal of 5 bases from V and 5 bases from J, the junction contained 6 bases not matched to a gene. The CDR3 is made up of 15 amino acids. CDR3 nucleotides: TGTGCCAGCTCATCACGGACAGGGGGGGATCAGCCCCAGCATTTT. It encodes CASSSRTGGDQPQHF.

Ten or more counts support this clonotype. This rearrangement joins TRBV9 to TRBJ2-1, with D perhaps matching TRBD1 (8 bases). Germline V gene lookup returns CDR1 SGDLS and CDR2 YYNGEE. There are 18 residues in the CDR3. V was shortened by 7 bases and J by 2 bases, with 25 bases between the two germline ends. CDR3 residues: CASGDRLFGGSTYNEQFF. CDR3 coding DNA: TGTGCCAGCGGGGACAGGCTTTTCGGCGGGAGTACCTACAATGAGCAGTTCTTC.

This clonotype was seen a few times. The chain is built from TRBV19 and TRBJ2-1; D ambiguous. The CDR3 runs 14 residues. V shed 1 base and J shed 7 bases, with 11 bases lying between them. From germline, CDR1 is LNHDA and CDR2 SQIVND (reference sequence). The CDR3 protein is CASSIVPMGNEQFF. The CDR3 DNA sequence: TGTGCCAGTAGTATAGTACCCATGGGGAATGAGCAGTTCTTC.

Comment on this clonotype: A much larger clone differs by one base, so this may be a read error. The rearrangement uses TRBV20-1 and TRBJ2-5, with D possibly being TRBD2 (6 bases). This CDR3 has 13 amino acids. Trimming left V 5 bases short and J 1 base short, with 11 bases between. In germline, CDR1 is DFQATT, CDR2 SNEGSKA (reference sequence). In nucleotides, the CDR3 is TGCAGTGCTGCCGGACTACTCCAAGAGACCCAGTACTTC. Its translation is CSAAGLLQETQYF.

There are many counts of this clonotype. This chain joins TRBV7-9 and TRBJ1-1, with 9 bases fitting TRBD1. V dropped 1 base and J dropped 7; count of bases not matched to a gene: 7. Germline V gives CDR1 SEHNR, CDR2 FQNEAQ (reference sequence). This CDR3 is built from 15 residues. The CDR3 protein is CASSLVNTGGDEAFF. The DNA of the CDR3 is TGTGCCAGCAGCTTAGTTAATACAGGGGGCGATGAAGCTTTCTTT.

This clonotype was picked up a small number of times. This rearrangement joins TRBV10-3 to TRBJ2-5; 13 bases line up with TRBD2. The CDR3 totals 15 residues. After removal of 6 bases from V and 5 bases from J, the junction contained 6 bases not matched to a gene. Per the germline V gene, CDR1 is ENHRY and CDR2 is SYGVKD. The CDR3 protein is CAIRGTSGAQETQYF. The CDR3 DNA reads TGTGCCATCAGGGGGACTAGCGGGGCCCAGGAGACCCAGTACTTC.

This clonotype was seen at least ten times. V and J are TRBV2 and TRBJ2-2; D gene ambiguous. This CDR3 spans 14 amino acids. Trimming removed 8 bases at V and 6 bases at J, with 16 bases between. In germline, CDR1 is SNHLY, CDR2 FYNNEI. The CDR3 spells CASATLEGPGELFF. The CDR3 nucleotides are TGTGCCAGCGCCACCCTAGAAGGCCCCGGGGAGCTGTTTTTT.

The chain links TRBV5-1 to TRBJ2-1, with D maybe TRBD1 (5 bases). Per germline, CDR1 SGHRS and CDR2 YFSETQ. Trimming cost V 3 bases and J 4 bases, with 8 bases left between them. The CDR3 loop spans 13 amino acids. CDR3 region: CASSSRQYNEQFF. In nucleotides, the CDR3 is TGCGCCAGCAGCTCCCGACAGTACAATGAGCAGTTCTTC.

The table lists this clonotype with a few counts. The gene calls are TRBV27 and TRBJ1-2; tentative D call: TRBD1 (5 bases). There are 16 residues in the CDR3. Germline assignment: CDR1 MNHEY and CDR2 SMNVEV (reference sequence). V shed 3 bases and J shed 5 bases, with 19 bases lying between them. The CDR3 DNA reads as TGTGCCAGCAGTTTCTTTCCCGGGACTGGGGTTTATGGCTACACCTTC. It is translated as CASSFFPGTGVYGYTF.

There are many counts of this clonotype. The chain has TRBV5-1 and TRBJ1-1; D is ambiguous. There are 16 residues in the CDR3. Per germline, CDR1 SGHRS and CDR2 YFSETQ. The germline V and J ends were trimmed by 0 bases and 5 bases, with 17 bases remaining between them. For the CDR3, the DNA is TGCGCCAGCAGCTTGGGCACGTCTAAAAGGGTAACTGAAGCTTTCTTT. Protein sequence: CASSLGTSKRVTEAFF.

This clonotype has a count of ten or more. The CDR3 region is CASSRSTGNEQFF. For the CDR3, the DNA is TGTGCCAGCAGCCGCAGTACGGGCAATGAGCAGTTCTTC. This chain uses TRBV11-2 with TRBJ2-1; no clear D. CDR3 length equals 13 residues. Trimming took 5 bases from V and 6 from J, leaving 11 bases between them. Germline CDR1 SGHAT, CDR2 FQNNGV.

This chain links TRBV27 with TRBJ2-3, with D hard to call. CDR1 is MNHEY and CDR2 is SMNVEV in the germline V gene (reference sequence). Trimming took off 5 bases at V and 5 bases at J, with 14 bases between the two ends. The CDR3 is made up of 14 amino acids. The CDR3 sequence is CASSLASPGDTQYF. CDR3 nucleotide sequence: TGTGCCAGCAGTCTCGCCAGTCCTGGAGATACGCAGTATTTT.